The following is a T cell receptor beta chain sequence with its context. This entry is derived from a study of blood T cell repertoires in COVID-19. Study as a whole: Both acute and convalescent COVID-19 samples were obtained from the United States, Italy and Spain.

In the authors' workflow: Reference gene primer amplification yielded estimated nucleated cell counts. Produced via immunoSEQ multiplex PCR; TCRdb's table is partial and in-frame only. V and J calls and clone size are copied from that table; D and trimming were computed from the DNA. The repertoire has nearly 15,000 clones, roughly 79% of them found once; the top ten carry roughly an eighth. The CDR3 runs to 15 residues. The germline V and J ends were trimmed by 5 bases and 0 bases, with 14 bases remaining between them. Germline V gene sequence: CDR1 MNHEY, CDR2 SVGEGT. The sequence was obtained from a man in his 60s with acute or convalescent COVID-19. The chain links TRBV6-2 or TRBV6-3 to TRBJ2-7, with D unclear. The source material was peripheral blood. Here the CDR3 reads CASSPRLWSSYEQYF. The DNA for the CDR3 is TGTGCCAGCAGTCCCCGGTTGTGGAGCTCCTACGAGCAGTACTTC.